Below are 4 T cell receptor beta chains sequenced from a single sample in a study of blood T cell repertoires in COVID-19. Clones were sequenced by immunoSEQ multiplex PCR, and TCRdb holds only the in-frame ones, with some missing. The repertoire consists of 200,000 to 250,000 clones, with almost 85% occurring once and the leading ten covering approximately 15%. Specimen: PBMCs or T cells enriched from blood (not recorded which). Receptor source: a man between 40 and 49 years old who had recovered from COVID-19.

The chain's CDR3 is CASSQEDPGQGYGYTF. CDR3 DNA: TGCGCCAGCAGCCAAGAAGACCCGGGACAGGGCTATGGCTACACCTTC. V gene TRBV4-3 combines with J gene TRBJ1-2, with 9 nucleotides matching TRBD1. The length of the CDR3 is 16 residues. V trimming: 0 bases; J trimming: 4 bases; junction bases outside the gene matches: 6. Per the germline V gene, CDR1 is LGHNA and CDR2 is YSLEER.

This rearrangement joins TRBV9 to TRBJ1-2; unclear D gene. The germline gives CDR1 SGDLS, CDR2 YYNGEE. The CDR3 is 15 amino acids. Trimming cost V 4 bases and J 4 bases, with 17 bases left between them. The CDR3 spells CASSPGGSSTYGYTF. CDR3 coding DNA: TGTGCCAGCAGCCCGGGAGGATCGTCGACCTATGGCTACACCTTC.

V usage is TRBV15 and J usage is TRBJ1-2; 11 bases are shared with TRBD1. The CDR3 has 13 amino acids. V shed 3 bases, J shed 8 bases, and the junction held 2 bases outside the gene matches. Germline V CDR1 and CDR2: LNHNV, YYDKDF (reference sequence). The chain's CDR3 is CATSRDRGQGYTF. CDR3 bases: TGTGCCACCAGCAGGGACAGGGGGCAAGGCTACACCTTC.

V usage is TRBV19 and J usage is TRBJ1-5, with TRBD1 as a possible D gene (6 bases). V lost 5 bases to trimming and J lost 8 bases, with 25 bases between them. The CDR3 is made up of 17 amino acids. Per germline, CDR1 LNHDA and CDR2 SQIVND (reference sequence). Here the CDR3 reads CASSFTGHQTGEKPQHF. For the CDR3, the DNA is TGTGCCAGTAGTTTTACGGGACACCAGACCGGGGAGAAGCCCCAGCATTTT.